This entry describes one T cell receptor (beta chain). One entry per CDR3 protein results from TCRdb running MiXCR on the RACE reads. The table has tens of thousands of distinct CDR3 sequences, 9.9% seen once. The data belong to a study of human T cells and chemical hapten exposure. V was clipped by 6 bases and J by 3 bases; unmatched bases: 12. The CDR3 extends over 16 amino acids. Germline-derived CDR1 and CDR2 are MNHEY and SVGAGI. Time point noted: patch test 3, about 24 weeks after DPC sensitization. Described treatment: therapeutic diphenylcyclopropenone sensitization with weekly scalp DPC. Prior to application of each patch test, blood was drawn.

The input for sequencing was whole blood, taken in connection with sensitization to the hapten diphenylcyclopropenone (DPC). The receptor's source is a woman aged 40 to 50 with alopecia areata. Some clones in this sample may be carry-over from other donors' samples. This rearrangement joins TRBV6-5 to TRBJ2-7; 9 bases are a match to TRBD1. As DNA, the CDR3 is TGTGCCAGCAGCGAAGTCGTCGGGACAGGGAGCTACGAGCAGTACTTC. Its protein product is CASSEVVGTGSYEQYF.